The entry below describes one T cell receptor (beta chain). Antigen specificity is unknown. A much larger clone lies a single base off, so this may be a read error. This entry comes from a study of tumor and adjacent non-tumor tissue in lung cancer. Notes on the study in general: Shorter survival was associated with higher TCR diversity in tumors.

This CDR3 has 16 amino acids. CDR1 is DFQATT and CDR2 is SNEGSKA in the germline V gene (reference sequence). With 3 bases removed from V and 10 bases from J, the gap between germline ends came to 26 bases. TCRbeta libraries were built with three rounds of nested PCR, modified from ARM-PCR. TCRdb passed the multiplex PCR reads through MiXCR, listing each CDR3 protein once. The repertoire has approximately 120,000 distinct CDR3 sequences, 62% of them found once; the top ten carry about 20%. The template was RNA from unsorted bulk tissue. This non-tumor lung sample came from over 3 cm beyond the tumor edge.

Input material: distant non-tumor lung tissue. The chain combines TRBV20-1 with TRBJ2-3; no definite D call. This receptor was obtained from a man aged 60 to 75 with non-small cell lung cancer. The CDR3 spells CSASGGWIAGPSAQYF. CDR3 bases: TGCAGTGCTAGTGGTGGGTGGATAGCAGGCCCCTCTGCGCAGTATTTT.